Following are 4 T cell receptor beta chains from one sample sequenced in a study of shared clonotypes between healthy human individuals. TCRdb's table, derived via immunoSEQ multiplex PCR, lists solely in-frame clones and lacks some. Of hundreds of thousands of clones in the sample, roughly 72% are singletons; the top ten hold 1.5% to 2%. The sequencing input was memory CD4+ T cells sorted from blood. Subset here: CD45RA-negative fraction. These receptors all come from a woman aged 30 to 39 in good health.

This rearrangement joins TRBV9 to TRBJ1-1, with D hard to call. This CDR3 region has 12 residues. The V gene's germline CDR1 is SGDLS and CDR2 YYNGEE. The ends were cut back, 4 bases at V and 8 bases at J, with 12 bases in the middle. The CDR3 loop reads CASSSNGREAFF. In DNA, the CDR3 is TGTGCCAGCAGCTCCAATGGAAGAGAAGCTTTCTTT.

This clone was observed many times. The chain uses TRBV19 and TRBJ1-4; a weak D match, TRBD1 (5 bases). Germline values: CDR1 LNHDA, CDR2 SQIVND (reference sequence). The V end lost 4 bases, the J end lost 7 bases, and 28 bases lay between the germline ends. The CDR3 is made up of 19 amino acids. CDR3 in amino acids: CASSKRSGYATLIGEKLFF. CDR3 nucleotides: TGTGCCAGTAGTAAAAGATCAGGGTATGCAACCTTAATCGGTGAAAAACTGTTTTTT.

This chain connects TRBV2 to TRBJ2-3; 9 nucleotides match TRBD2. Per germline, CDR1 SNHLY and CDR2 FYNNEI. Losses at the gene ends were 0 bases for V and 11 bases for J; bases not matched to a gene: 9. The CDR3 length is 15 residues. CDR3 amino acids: CASSEARGRGVKQYF. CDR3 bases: TGTGCCAGCAGTGAAGCCCGCGGGAGGGGAGTTAAGCAGTATTTT.

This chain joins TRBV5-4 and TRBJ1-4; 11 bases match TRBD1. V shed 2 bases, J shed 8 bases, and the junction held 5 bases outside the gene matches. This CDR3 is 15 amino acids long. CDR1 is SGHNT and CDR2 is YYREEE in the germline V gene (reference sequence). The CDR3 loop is CASSLRGQGVEKLFF. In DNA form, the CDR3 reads TGTGCCAGCAGCTTAAGGGGACAGGGGGTAGAAAAACTGTTTTTT.